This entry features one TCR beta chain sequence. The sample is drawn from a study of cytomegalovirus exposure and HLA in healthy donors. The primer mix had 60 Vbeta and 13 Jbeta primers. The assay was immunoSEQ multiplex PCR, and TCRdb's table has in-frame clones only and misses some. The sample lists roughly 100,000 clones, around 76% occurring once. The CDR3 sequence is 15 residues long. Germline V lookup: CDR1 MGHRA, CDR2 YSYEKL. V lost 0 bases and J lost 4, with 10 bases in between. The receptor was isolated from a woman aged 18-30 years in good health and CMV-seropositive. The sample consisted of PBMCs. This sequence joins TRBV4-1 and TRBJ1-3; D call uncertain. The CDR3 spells CASSQDPQNGNTIYF. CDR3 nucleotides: TGCGCCAGCAGCCAAGATCCACAGAACGGAAACACCATATATTTT.